These 27 T cell receptor beta chains were all obtained from the same sample, sequenced in a study of OX40 agonist ivuxolimab in advanced cancers. TCRdb's copy holds only in-frame clones and misses some; the assay was immunoSEQ multiplex PCR. The sample includes 81,000 or so clones, approximately 90% of them seen just once. The sequencing used CD4+ or CD8+ T cells sorted from blood, collected in a trial of the OX40 agonist ivuxolimab. The source is an adult with an advanced solid tumor such as melanoma, head and neck, liver or kidney cancer.

The chain couples TRBV2 to TRBJ2-1; unclear D gene. The CDR3 is made up of 14 amino acids. Trimming removed 4 bases at V and 6 bases at J, with 13 bases between. Per germline, CDR1 SNHLY and CDR2 FYNNEI. CDR3 nucleotides: TGTGCCAGCAGTGGAGTAGTAACCGCCAATGAGCAGTTCTTC. This translates into CASSGVVTANEQFF.

DNA for the CDR3: TGTGCCAGCAGACGGGGGCCTAGCACAGATACGCAGTATTTT. Amino acids: CASRRGPSTDTQYF. The chain uses TRBV7-3 and TRBJ2-3; D possibly matches TRBD1 or TRBD2 (6 bases each). Germline V gene sequence: CDR1 SGHTA, CDR2 FQGTGA. V was clipped by 6 bases and J by 0 bases, with 10 bases between them. CDR3 length: 14 amino acids.

The V and J genes are TRBV9 and TRBJ1-5, with 9 bases identical to TRBD1. The V segment lost 0 bases and the J segment 3 bases; nucleotides outside the gene matches: 7. The V gene's germline CDR1 is SGDLS and CDR2 YYNGEE. The CDR3 is 17 residues long. The CDR3 bases are TGTGCCAGCAGCGTAGAGCAGGGACAGGGACCCAATCAGCCCCAGCATTTT. It specifies CASSVEQGQGPNQPQHF.

V is TRBV7-3 and J is TRBJ1-6; 7 positions agree with TRBD1. Germline CDR1 SGHTA, CDR2 FQGTGA. J was trimmed by 5 bases and V by 6 bases; bases with no gene match: 4. The CDR3 consists of 14 residues. The CDR3 DNA reads TGTGCCAGCAGGGCCGGGACAGATAATTCACCCCTCCACTTT. Its translation is CASRAGTDNSPLHF.

The chain employs TRBV4-2 and TRBJ2-1; D call uncertain. The CDR3 covers 15 residues. CDR1 is LGHNA, CDR2 YNFKEQ, per germline. V dropped 0 bases and J dropped 13 bases, with 19 bases sitting between them. The chain's CDR3 is CASSQDRSSEMSQFF. The CDR3 region has the DNA TGTGCCAGCAGCCAAGATCGATCTTCAGAAATGAGCCAGTTCTTC.

This sequence joins TRBV2 and TRBJ2-2, with TRBD1 matching 9 bases. The germline CDR1 and CDR2 sequences are SNHLY and FYNNEI. With 7 bases clipped from V and 7 bases from J, the junction kept 7 bases outside the gene matches. This CDR3 contains 14 residues. The CDR3 region is CASTEDRGDGELFF. The CDR3 nucleotides read TGTGCCAGCACCGAGGACAGGGGTGACGGGGAGCTGTTTTTT. Full variable domain (outside the CDR3, taken from reference TRBV2 and TRBJ2-2): EPEVTQTPSHQVTQMGQEVILRCVPISNHLYFYWYRQILGQKVEFLVSFYNNEISEKSEIFDDQFSVERPDGSNFTLKIRSTKLEDSAMYFCASTEDRGDGELFFGEGSRLTVL.

This rearrangement joins TRBV2 to TRBJ1-5; 7 bases map to TRBD1. CDR1 is SNHLY and CDR2 is FYNNEI in the germline V gene. The CDR3 consists of 15 residues. V was pared by 4 bases and J by 0 bases, with 3 bases of the junction left unmatched. The CDR3: CASSGSGGSNQPQHF. The CDR3, as DNA: TGTGCCAGCAGTGGTTCAGGGGGTAGCAATCAGCCCCAGCATTTT.

The chain uses TRBV20-1 and TRBJ1-1, with D perhaps TRBD1 (6 bases). This CDR3 is 11 amino acids long. V was clipped by 4 bases and J by 6 bases, with 9 bases between them. CDR1 and CDR2 (germline): DFQATT, SNEGSKA (reference sequence). CDR3 amino acids: CSAMGTSEAFF. CDR3 sequence (DNA): TGCAGTGCTATGGGGACATCTGAAGCTTTCTTT.

Comments on this clone: Other DNA sequences in the same sample also yield this CDR3. DNA for the CDR3: TGTGCCAGCAGCCCCCCGGGGCCCCAGCATTTT. Translation: CASSPPGPQHF. The V and J genes are TRBV6-5 and TRBJ1-5, with D uncertain. The CDR3 runs 11 residues. CDR1 MNHEY and CDR2 SVGAGI come from the germline V gene. The germline V and J ends were trimmed by 6 bases and 9 bases, with 9 bases remaining between them.

This rearrangement joins TRBV19 to TRBJ2-3; D call uncertain. The CDR3 is made up of 13 amino acids. Per the germline V gene, CDR1 is LNHDA and CDR2 is SQIVND (reference sequence). Between the trimmed V and J ends, which lost 1 base and 5 bases, there was a span of 7 bases. The CDR3 DNA reads TGTGCCAGTAGTATAGGGGCCGGAGATACGCAGTATTTT. Its translation is CASSIGAGDTQYF.

The gene calls are TRBV5-8 and TRBJ2-3; 7 positions match TRBD1. Germline trimming cut 4 bases from V and 4 bases from J; bases unmatched to any gene: 9. Germline V CDR1 and CDR2: SGHTS, YDEGEE. The CDR3 totals 15 residues. The CDR3 region has the DNA TGTGCCAGCAGCGAGAAGGGAACAGGGGCAGATACGCAGTATTTT. It is translated as CASSEKGTGADTQYF.

The chain links TRBV12-5 to TRBJ2-7; no definite D call. The germline V and J ends were trimmed by 6 bases and 5 bases, with 14 bases remaining between them. The CDR3 totals 13 residues. CDR1 is LGHNT, CDR2 FRNRAP, per germline. The CDR3 spells CASGKSGNDEQYF. CDR3 bases: TGTGCTAGTGGCAAGTCAGGAAACGACGAGCAGTACTTC.

The CDR3 sequence is CASSLGTGAEDTQYF. CDR3 coding DNA: TGTGCCAGCAGCTTAGGGACAGGGGCGGAAGATACGCAGTATTTT. The V call is TRBV11-3, the J call TRBJ2-3; 9 bases map to TRBD1. The germline V gene encodes CDR1 SGHNT and CDR2 YENEEA. V dropped 1 base and J dropped 5; count of bases not matched to a gene: 4. The CDR3 runs 15 residues.

The table lists this clone with a count of one. The V and J genes are TRBV7-2 and TRBJ1-4; 8 bases match TRBD1. Per the germline V gene, CDR1 is SGHTA and CDR2 is FQGNSA. Trimming removed 4 bases from V and 7 bases from J; junction bases left unmatched: 8. The CDR3 covers 15 residues. The CDR3 here is CASSSNRGRTEKLFF. The CDR3 nucleotides read TGTGCCAGCAGCTCCAACAGGGGGAGAACTGAAAAACTGTTTTTT. Full variable domain (remainder filled in from reference TRBV7-2 and TRBJ1-4): GAGVSQSPSNKVTEKGKDVELRCDPISGHTALYWYRQSLGQGLEFLIYFQGNSAPDKSGLPSDRFSAERTGGSVSTLTIQRTQQEDSAVYLCASSSNRGRTEKLFFGSGTQLSVL.

The chain has TRBV7-6 and TRBJ1-5; 8 bases match TRBD1. J gave up 6 bases and V 8 bases, and 6 bases lay outside the gene matches. CDR3 length: 13 amino acids. Germline CDR1 SGHVS, CDR2 FNYEAQ. The CDR3 coding sequence is TGTGCCAGCGGACAGGGTTCTAGTCAGCCCCAGCATTTT. Its translation is CASGQGSSQPQHF.

The chain joins TRBV7-9 to TRBJ2-1; D not certain. This CDR3 is 11 amino acids long. Germline V lookup: CDR1 SEHNR, CDR2 FQNEAQ (reference sequence). The germline V and J ends were trimmed by 2 bases and 5 bases, with 1 base remaining between them. The CDR3 region is CASSLNNEQFF. In DNA form, the CDR3 reads TGTGCCAGCAGCTTAAACAATGAGCAGTTCTTC.

The V call is TRBV11-2, the J call TRBJ1-2; a weak D match, TRBD1 (5 bases). The CDR3 contains 16 residues. Trimming removed 5 bases at V and 6 bases at J, with 22 bases between. The germline gives CDR1 SGHAT, CDR2 FQNNGV. CDR3 sequence: CASSRTLAGSRDGYTF. In DNA form, the CDR3 reads TGTGCCAGCAGCCGGACTCTTGCAGGGAGTAGGGATGGCTACACCTTC.

This clone showed up just once. The genes are TRBV4-1 and TRBJ2-1; possible D gene TRBD2, 5 bases. CDR3 length: 14 amino acids. CDR1 is MGHRA and CDR2 is YSYEKL in the germline V gene. V gave up 3 bases and J gave up 4 bases, with 10 bases separating them. CDR3 protein: CASSHNTGYNEQFF. CDR3 nucleotide sequence: TGCGCCAGCAGCCACAATACGGGGTACAATGAGCAGTTCTTC.

A word on this clone: Other DNA sequences of this sample code for an identical CDR3. This chain joins TRBV2 and TRBJ1-5; perhaps TRBD1 as D (5 bases). The CDR3 contains 13 residues. Germline V CDR1 and CDR2: SNHLY, FYNNEI. Trimming left V 3 bases short and J 4 bases short, with 7 bases between. CDR3 sequence: CASSEEGNQPQHF. The CDR3 DNA is TGTGCCAGCAGTGAGGAGGGGAATCAGCCCCAGCATTTT.

The chain is built from TRBV18 and TRBJ1-2; no reliable D call. The length of the CDR3 is 13 residues. V gave up 3 bases and J gave up 3 bases, with 8 bases separating them. Germline V gene lookup returns CDR1 KGHSH and CDR2 LQKENI. CDR3 amino acids: CASSPRGDYGYTF. CDR3 in DNA: TGTGCCAGCTCACCCCGGGGAGACTATGGCTACACCTTC.

This clone was detected only once. The chain recombines TRBV18 with TRBJ2-1, with 8 bases identical to TRBD1. CDR3 size: 16 residues. J gave up 4 bases and V 0 bases, and 5 bases lay outside the gene matches. From germline, CDR1 is KGHSH and CDR2 LQKENI. The CDR3 DNA reads TGTGCCAGCTCACCACCGAAGAGACAGGGGTACAATGAGCAGTTCTTC. Amino acids: CASSPPKRQGYNEQFF.

This chain links TRBV7-2 with TRBJ1-2; the match to TRBD1 covers 11 bases. Unmatched junction bases numbered 10, after V lost 5 bases and J lost 5 bases. Germline lookup yields CDR1 SGHTA and CDR2 FQGNSA. The CDR3 has 16 amino acids. The CDR3 DNA sequence: TGTGCCAGCAGCCGCGACTCGGGACAGGGGGTTTATGGCTACACCTTC. Translated, it gives CASSRDSGQGVYGYTF.

The J gene is TRBJ1-5, the V gene TRBV6-4; maybe TRBD1 (5 bases). This CDR3 comprises 14 residues. Looked up from germline, CDR1 is MRHNA and CDR2 is SNTAGT. Trimming left V 6 bases short and J 2 bases short, with 11 bases between. The CDR3 DNA reads as TGTGCCAGCAGCCCTACGACAGGCAATCAGCCCCAGCATTTT. This gives the protein CASSPTTGNQPQHF.

This chain links TRBV7-2 with TRBJ1-2; D is unresolved. The CDR3 consists of 15 residues. Looked up from germline, CDR1 is SGHTA and CDR2 is FQGNSA. The V gene lost 5 bases and the J gene lost 4 bases, with 17 bases spanning the gap. CDR3 nucleotides: TGTGCCAGCAGCCTCGGGAAAAGCCTGTTCTATGGCTACACCTTC. This encodes CASSLGKSLFYGYTF.

The J gene is TRBJ1-4, the V gene TRBV25-1, with TRBD1 as a possible D gene (5 bases). V lost 8 bases to trimming and J lost 1 base, with 14 bases between them. This CDR3 is 15 amino acids long. The germline gives CDR1 MGHDK, CDR2 SYGVNS. The CDR3 sequence: CASHRSGGTNEKLFF. As DNA, the CDR3 is TGTGCCAGCCATAGGTCGGGGGGAACTAATGAAAAACTGTTTTTT.

The rearrangement joins TRBV7-8 to TRBJ2-7, with D perhaps TRBD2 (5 bases). Germline lookup yields CDR1 SGHVS and CDR2 FQNEAQ. V was clipped by 4 bases and J by 2 bases, with 15 bases between them. There are 15 residues in the CDR3. This CDR3 reads CASSSGGQDPYEQYF. The CDR3 DNA reads as TGTGCCAGCAGCTCTGGAGGTCAAGATCCCTACGAGCAGTACTTC.

This chain uses TRBV11-2 with TRBJ1-3; TRBD1 is a possible D gene (5 bases). Between the trimmed V and J ends, which lost 7 bases and 2 bases, there was a span of 15 bases. In germline, CDR1 is SGHAT, CDR2 FQNNGV. CDR3 length: 15 amino acids. DNA for the CDR3: TGTGCCAGCAACCCTGCCGGGGGTCCTGGAAACACCATATATTTT. Its protein product is CASNPAGGPGNTIYF.